The clone carrying this TCR beta chain was picked up a small number of times. Its antigen is as yet unknown. The sample is drawn from a study of Graves' ophthalmopathy and Graves' hyperthyroidism. Study-level findings and limits: The blood repertoire also included most expanded thyroid clonotypes above 0.001 frequency.

V was shortened by 0 bases and J by 5 bases, with 13 bases between the two germline ends. This CDR3 comprises 15 residues. Germline V lookup: CDR1 SGHTA, CDR2 FQGNSA. RNA transcripts served as template for amplifying TCR beta CDR3 sequences. Investigators did first-round RT-PCR with HTBI primers, then second-round multiplex PCR. TCRdb re-derived calls from the multiplex PCR reads in MiXCR, one entry per CDR3 protein. The top ten clones hold around 10% of a sample with over a million distinct CDR3 sequences, less than 45% of them seen once. Among the hyperthyroidism patients, all were newly diagnosed, aged 18 to 65, with under 2 months' duration. Patients with other autoimmune diseases, uncontrolled infections, pregnancy or lactation were excluded. Diagnosis relied on clinical symptoms, serum thyroxine, TRAb, thyroid ultrasound and orbital computed tomography.

The sequence derives from an adult man with Graves' hyperthyroidism. V gene TRBV7-2 combines with J gene TRBJ1-2, with D perhaps matching TRBD1 (6 bases). Material: peripheral blood or thyroid tissue (not recorded which). DNA of the CDR3: TGTGCCAGCAGCTTAGCGCTGGGGGCCGGATATGGCTACACCTTC. Its translation: CASSLALGAGYGYTF.